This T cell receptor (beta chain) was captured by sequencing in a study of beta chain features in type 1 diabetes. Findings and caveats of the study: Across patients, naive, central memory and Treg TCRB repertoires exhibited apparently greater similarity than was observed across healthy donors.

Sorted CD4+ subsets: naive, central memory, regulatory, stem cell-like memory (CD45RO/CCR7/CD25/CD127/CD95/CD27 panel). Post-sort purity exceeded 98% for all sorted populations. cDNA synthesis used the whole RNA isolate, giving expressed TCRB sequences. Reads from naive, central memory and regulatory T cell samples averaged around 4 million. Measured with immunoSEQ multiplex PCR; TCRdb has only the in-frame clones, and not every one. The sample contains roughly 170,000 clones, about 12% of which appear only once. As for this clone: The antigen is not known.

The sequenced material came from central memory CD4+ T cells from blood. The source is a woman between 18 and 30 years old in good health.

CDR3 region: CASSSTTTRADTQYF. DNA for the CDR3: TGTGCCAGCAGTTCAACGACGACTAGAGCAGATACGCAGTATTTT. This sequence joins TRBV27 and TRBJ2-3; TRBD2 might be the D (6 bases). Looked up from germline, CDR1 is MNHEY and CDR2 is SMNVEV (reference sequence). V was trimmed by 4 bases and J by 4 bases, leaving 15 bases between them. This CDR3 has 15 residues.